Following are 9 T cell receptor beta chains from one sample sequenced in a study of CD8 T cells in ankylosing spondylitis. MiXCR, applied by TCRdb to the 5' RACE reads, yields one record per CDR3 protein. The sample records 200,000 to 300,000 distinct CDR3 sequences, 32% being singletons. Sample: blood, either unsorted or a sorted T cell fraction (not recorded which). These receptors originate from a male donor with ankylosing spondylitis or in good health (not recorded which).

The chain employs TRBV27 and TRBJ2-7; D possibly corresponds to TRBD2 (6 bases). Per germline, CDR1 MNHEY and CDR2 SMNVEV (reference sequence). The V end was cut by 6 bases, the J end by 7 bases, with 22 bases between. This CDR3 has 15 residues. In nucleotides, the CDR3 is TGTGCCAGCAGGCCCCGCTTCGGGGGTGCATATGAGCAGTACTTC. This codes for CASRPRFGGAYEQYF.

The CDR3 loop is CASSEYQETQYF. CDR3 DNA: TGCGCCAGCAGCGAGTACCAAGAGACCCAGTACTTC. The rearrangement uses TRBV5-1 and TRBJ2-5; D not resolved. Germline lookup yields CDR1 SGHRS and CDR2 YFSETQ. V lost 4 bases and J 0 bases, leaving 4 bases between the germline ends. The CDR3 totals 12 residues.

The count of this clonotype is one. This chain uses TRBV20-1 with TRBJ2-2; D is perhaps TRBD1 or TRBD2 (6 bases each). In germline, CDR1 is DFQATT, CDR2 SNEGSKA (reference sequence). The V end was cut by 0 bases, the J end by 5 bases, with 13 bases between. The CDR3 is made up of 15 amino acids. CDR3 in DNA: TGCAGTGCTAGAGAGGGCCTAGGGGGGACCGGGGAGCTGTTTTTT. Protein product: CSAREGLGGTGELFF.

This clonotype was detected ten times or more. The chain links TRBV20-1 to TRBJ2-1; TRBD2 matches at 8 bases. CDR1 DFQATT and CDR2 SNEGSKA come from the germline V gene (reference sequence). The CDR3 spans 15 residues. The V and J ends lost 1 base and 4 bases, in that order; junction bases with no gene match: 6. CDR3 amino acids: CSARALADPYNEQFF. CDR3 in DNA: TGCAGTGCTAGAGCACTAGCGGACCCTTACAATGAGCAGTTCTTC.

V gene TRBV29-1 combines with J gene TRBJ2-7; 9 bases match TRBD1. The CDR3 is made up of 13 amino acids. With V trimmed by 7 bases and J by 2 bases, 6 bases remained unmatched. Germline CDR1 SQVTM, CDR2 ANQGSEA. In nucleotides, the CDR3 is TGCAGCGCCACGGACAGGGGAACCTACGAGCAGTACTTC. Residues: CSATDRGTYEQYF.

This clonotype was found a few times. The chain links TRBV10-3 to TRBJ1-5; D perhaps matches TRBD1 (5 bases). Trimming took off 2 bases at V and 6 bases at J, with 26 bases between the two ends. The CDR3 spans 19 residues. Looked up from germline, CDR1 is ENHRY and CDR2 is SYGVKD. CDR3 sequence reads: CAISEKGLDSLGKGQPQHF. CDR3 nucleotide sequence: TGTGCCATCAGTGAGAAGGGCCTAGACAGCCTGGGGAAGGGTCAGCCCCAGCATTTT.

In its sample, this clonotype was seen a few times. The V and J genes are TRBV6-1 and TRBJ2-6, with TRBD1 as a possible D gene (6 bases). The V and J ends lost 10 bases and 8 bases respectively, with 12 bases between them. The CDR3 runs 12 residues. The V gene's germline CDR1 is MNHNS and CDR2 SASEGT. CDR3 DNA sequence: TGTGCCAACCGGGACAATTCCAACGTCCTGACTTTC. Its protein is CANRDNSNVLTF.

This clonotype was detected ten times or more. The rearrangement uses TRBV12-3 or TRBV12-4 and TRBJ1-1, with D tentatively TRBD1 (5 bases). The V gene lost 6 bases and the J gene lost 0 bases, with 14 bases spanning the gap. This CDR3 contains 15 residues. CDR3 sequence: CASSPGGFMNTEAFF. Written as DNA, the CDR3 is TGTGCCAGCAGCCCGGGGGGGTTCATGAACACTGAAGCTTTCTTT.

This clonotype was observed a few times. V is TRBV20-1 and J is TRBJ2-2, with 7 bases identical to TRBD2. V shed 1 base and J 7 bases; nucleotides not matched to a gene: 3. CDR1 is DFQATT and CDR2 is SNEGSKA in the germline V gene (reference sequence). This CDR3 spans 13 amino acids. CDR3: CSARARTSGELFF. The DNA for the CDR3 is TGCAGTGCTAGAGCAAGGACTAGCGGGGAGCTGTTTTTT.